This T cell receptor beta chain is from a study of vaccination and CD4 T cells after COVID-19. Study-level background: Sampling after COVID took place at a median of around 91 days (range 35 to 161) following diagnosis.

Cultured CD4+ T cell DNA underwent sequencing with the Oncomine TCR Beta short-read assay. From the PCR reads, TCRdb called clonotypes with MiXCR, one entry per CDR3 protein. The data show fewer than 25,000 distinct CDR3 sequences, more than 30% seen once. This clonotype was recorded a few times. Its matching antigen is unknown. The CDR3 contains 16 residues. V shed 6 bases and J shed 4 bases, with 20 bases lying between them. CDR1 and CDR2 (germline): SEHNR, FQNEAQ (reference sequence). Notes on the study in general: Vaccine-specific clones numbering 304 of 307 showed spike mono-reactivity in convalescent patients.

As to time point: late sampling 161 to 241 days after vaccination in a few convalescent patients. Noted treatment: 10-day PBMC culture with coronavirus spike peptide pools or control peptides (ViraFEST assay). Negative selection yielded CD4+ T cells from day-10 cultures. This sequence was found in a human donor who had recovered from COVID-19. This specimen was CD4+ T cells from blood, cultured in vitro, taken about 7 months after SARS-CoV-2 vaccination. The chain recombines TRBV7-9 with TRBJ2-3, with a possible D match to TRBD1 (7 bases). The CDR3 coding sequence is TGTGCCAGCAGTCAAGGCGGGACAGTGAACCCAGATACGCAGTATTTT. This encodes CASSQGGTVNPDTQYF. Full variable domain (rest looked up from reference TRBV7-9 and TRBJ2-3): DTGVSQNPRHKITKRGQNVTFRCDPISEHNRLYWYRQTLGQGPEFLTYFQNEAQLEKSRLLSDRFSAERPKGSFSTLEIQRTEQGDSAMYLCASSQGGTVNPDTQYFGPGTRLTVL.